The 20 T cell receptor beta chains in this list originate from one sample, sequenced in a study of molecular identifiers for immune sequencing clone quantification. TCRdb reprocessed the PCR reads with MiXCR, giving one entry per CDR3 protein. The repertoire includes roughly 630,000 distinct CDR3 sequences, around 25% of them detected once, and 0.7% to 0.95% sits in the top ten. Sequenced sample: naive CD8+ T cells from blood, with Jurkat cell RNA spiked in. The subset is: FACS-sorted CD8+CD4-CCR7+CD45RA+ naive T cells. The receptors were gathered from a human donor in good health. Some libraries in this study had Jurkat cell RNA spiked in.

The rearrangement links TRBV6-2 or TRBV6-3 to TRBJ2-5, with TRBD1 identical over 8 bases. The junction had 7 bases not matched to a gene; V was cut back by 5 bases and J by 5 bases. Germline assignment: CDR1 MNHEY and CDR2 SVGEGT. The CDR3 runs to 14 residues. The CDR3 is CASSPSRGPETQYF. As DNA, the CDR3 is TGTGCCAGCAGTCCGAGCAGGGGGCCGGAGACCCAGTACTTC.

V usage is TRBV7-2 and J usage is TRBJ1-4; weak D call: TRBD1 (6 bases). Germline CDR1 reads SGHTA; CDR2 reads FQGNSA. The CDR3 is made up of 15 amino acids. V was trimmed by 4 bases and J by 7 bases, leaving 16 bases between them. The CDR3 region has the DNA TGTGCCAGCAGCTCTCCCACAGGGTTAGGTGAAAAACTGTTTTTT. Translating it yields CASSSPTGLGEKLFF.

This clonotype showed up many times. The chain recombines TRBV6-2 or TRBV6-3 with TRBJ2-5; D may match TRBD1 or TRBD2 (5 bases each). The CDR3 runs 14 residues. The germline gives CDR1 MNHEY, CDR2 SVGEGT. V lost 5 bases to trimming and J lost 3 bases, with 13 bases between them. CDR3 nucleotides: TGTGCCAGCAGTACGGGGACGCTGAAAGAGACCCAGTACTTC. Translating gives CASSTGTLKETQYF.

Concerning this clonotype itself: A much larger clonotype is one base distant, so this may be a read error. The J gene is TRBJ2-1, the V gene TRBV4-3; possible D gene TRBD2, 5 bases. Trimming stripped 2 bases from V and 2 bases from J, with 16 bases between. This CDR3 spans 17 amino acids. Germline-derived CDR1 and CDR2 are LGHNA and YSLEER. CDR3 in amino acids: CASSQQFSVAAYNEQFF. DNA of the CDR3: TGCGCCAGCAGCCAACAATTTAGCGTAGCAGCCTACAATGAGCAGTTCTTC.

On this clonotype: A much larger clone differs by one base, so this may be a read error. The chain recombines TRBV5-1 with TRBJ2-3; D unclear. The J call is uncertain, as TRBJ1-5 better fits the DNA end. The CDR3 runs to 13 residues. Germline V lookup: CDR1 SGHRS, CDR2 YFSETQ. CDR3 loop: CASSKLRTDTQHF. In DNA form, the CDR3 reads TGCGCCAGCTCCAAACTCCGTACAGATACGCAGCATTTT.

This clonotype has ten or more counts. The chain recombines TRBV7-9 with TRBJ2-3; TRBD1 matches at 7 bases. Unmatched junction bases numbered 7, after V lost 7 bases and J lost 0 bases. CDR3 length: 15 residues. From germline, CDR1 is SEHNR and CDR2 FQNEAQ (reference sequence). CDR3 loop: CASKGTAFSTDTQYF. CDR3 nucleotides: TGTGCCAGCAAAGGGACAGCTTTTAGCACAGATACGCAGTATTTT.

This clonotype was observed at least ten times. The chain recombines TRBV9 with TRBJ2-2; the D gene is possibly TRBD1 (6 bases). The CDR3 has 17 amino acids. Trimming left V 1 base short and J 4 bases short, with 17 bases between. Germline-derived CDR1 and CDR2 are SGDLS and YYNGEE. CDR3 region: CASSVMPEGVSTGELFF. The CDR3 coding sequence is TGTGCCAGCAGCGTAATGCCCGAGGGGGTTAGCACCGGGGAGCTGTTTTTT.

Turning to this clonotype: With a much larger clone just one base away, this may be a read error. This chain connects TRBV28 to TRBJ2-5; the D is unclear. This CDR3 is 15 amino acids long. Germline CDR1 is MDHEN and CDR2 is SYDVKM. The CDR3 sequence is CASSYRAMYQGTQYF. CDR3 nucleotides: TGTGCCAGCAGTTATAGAGCCATGTACCAAGGGACCCAGTACTTC.

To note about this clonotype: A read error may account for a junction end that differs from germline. CDR3 residues: CSVGPSGVGDPATPYF. The CDR3 DNA sequence: TGCAGCGTCGGTCCTTCGGGGGTCGGGGACCCCGCTACGCCGTATTTT. The V gene is TRBV29-1, the J gene TRBJ2-3; TRBD2 is a possible D gene (6 bases). CDR1 and CDR2 from the germline V gene are SQVTM and ANQGSEA. CDR3 size: 16 residues.

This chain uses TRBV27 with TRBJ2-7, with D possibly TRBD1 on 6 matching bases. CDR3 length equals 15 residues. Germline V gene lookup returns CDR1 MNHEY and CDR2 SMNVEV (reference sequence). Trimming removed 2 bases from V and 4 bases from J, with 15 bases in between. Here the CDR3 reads CASSLRSGQMYEQYF. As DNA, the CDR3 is TGTGCCAGCAGTTTAAGAAGCGGACAGATGTACGAGCAGTACTTC.

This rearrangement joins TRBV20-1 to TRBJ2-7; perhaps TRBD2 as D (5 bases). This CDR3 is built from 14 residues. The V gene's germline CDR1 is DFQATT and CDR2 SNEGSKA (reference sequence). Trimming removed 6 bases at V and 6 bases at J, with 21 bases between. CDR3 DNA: TGCAGTGCCAAGGGCGTCTATTCGGGATCCGAGCAGTACTTC. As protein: CSAKGVYSGSEQYF.

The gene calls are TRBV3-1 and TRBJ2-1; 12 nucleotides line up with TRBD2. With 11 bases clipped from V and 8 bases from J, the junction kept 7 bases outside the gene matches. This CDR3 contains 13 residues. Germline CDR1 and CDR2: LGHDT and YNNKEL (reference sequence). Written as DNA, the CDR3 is TGTGCCGGTGAACTAGCGGGGGGCGATGAGCAGTTCTTC. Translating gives CAGELAGGDEQFF.

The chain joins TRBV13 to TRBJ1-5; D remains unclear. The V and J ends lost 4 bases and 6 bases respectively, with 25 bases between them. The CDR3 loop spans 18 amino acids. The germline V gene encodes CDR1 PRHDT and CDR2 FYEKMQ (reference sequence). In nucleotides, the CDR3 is TGTGCCAGCAGCTCCCTCGCTTTCCGAGGGAATAGCGGTCAGCCCCAGCATTTT. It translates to CASSSLAFRGNSGQPQHF.

CDR3 in amino acids: CASSLEVALPETQYF. Written as DNA, the CDR3 is TGTGCCAGCAGCTTAGAGGTAGCCTTACCGGAGACCCAGTACTTC. This chain connects TRBV11-2 to TRBJ2-5; D is uncertain. V dropped 0 bases and J dropped 5 bases, with 13 bases sitting between them. Germline CDR1 and CDR2: SGHAT and FQNNGV. The CDR3 is 15 amino acids.

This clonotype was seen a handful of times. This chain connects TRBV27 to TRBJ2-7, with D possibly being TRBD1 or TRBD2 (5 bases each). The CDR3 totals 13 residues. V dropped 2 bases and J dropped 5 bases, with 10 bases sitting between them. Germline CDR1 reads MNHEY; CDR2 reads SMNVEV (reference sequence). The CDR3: CASSLRGRNEQYF. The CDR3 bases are TGTGCCAGCAGTTTACGGGGACGGAACGAGCAGTACTTC.

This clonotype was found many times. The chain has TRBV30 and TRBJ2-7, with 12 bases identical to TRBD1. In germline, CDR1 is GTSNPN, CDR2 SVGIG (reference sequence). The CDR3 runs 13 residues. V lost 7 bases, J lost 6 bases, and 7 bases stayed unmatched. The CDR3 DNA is TGTGCCTCGTTCGGGACAGGGGGCGGCGAGCAGTACTTC. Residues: CASFGTGGGEQYF.

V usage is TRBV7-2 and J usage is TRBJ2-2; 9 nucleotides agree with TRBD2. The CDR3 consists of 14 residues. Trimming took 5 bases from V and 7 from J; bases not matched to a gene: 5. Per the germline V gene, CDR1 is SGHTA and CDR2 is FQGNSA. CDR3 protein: CASSPKAGGGELFF. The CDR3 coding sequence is TGTGCCAGCAGCCCCAAAGCGGGGGGCGGGGAGCTGTTTTTT.

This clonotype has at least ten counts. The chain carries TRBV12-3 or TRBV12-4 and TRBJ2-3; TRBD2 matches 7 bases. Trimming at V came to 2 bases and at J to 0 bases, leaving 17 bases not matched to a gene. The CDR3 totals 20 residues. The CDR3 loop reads CASSLKSLAATKTSTDTQYF. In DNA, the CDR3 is TGTGCCAGCAGTTTAAAGTCGCTAGCGGCAACCAAAACTAGCACAGATACGCAGTATTTT.

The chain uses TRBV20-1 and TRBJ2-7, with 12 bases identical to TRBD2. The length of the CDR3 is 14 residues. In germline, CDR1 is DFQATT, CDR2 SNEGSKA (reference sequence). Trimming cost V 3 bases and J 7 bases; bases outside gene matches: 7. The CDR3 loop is CSASRTSGNGEQYF. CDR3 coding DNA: TGCAGTGCTAGCCGGACTAGCGGGAACGGAGAGCAGTACTTC.

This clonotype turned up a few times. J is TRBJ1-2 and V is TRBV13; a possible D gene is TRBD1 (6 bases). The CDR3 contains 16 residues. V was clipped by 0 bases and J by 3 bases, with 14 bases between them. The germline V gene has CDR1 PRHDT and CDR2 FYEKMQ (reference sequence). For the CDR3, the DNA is TGTGCCAGCAGCTTAGGATTAACAGGGTTCTACTATGGCTACACCTTC. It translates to CASSLGLTGFYYGYTF.